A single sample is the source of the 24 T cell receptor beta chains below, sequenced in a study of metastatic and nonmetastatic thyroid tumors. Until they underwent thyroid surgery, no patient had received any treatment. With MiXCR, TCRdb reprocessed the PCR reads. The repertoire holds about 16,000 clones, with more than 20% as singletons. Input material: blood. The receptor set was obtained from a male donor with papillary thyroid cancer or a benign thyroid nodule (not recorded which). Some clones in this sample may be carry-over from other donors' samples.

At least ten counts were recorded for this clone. The CDR3, as DNA: TGTGCCACTACGCAGGGTAGGGAGACCCAGTACTTC. It is translated as CATTQGRETQYF. This rearrangement joins TRBV2 to TRBJ2-5; D possibly corresponds to TRBD1 (5 bases). The germline gives CDR1 SNHLY, CDR2 FYNNEI. The V end was cut by 10 bases, the J end by 5 bases, with 14 bases between. The CDR3 loop spans 12 amino acids.

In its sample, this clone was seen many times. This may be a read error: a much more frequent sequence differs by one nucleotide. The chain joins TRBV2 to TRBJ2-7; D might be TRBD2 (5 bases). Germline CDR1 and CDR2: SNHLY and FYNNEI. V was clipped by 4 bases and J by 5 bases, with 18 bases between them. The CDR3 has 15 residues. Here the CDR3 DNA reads TGTGCCAGCAGTGGAGCGCTTCTGACGGGGAACGAGCAGTACTTC. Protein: CASSGALLTGNEQYF.

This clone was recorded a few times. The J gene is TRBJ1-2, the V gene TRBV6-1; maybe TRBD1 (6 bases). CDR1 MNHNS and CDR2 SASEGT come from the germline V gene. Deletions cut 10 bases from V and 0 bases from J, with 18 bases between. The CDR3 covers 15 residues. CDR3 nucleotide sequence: TGTGCCATCAGCATGACAGGCCCAGCTAACTATGGCTACACCTTC. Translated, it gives CAISMTGPANYGYTF.

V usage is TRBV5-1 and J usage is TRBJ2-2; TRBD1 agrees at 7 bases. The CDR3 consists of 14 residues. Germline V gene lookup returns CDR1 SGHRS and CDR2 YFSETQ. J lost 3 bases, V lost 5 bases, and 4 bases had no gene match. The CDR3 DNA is TGCGCCAGCAGTCGAGGACAGGACACCGGGGAGCTGTTTTTT. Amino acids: CASSRGQDTGELFF.

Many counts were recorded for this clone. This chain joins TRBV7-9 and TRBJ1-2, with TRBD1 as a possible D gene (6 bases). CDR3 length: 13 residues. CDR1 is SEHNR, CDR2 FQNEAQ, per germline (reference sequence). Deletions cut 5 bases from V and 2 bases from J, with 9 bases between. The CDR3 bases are TGTGCCAGCAGCGAAACAGGGAACTATGGCTACACCTTC. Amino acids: CASSETGNYGYTF. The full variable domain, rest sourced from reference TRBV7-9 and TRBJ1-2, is DTGVSQNPRHKITKRGQNVTFRCDPISEHNRLYWYRQTLGQGPEFLTYFQNEAQLEKSRLLSDRFSAERPKGSFSTLEIQRTEQGDSAMYLCASSETGNYGYTFGSGTRLTVV.

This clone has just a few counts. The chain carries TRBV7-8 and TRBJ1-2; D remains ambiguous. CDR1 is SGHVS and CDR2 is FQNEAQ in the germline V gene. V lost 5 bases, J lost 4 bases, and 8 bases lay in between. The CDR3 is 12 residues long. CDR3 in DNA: TGTGCCAGCAGCAGGGAGTCCTATGGCTACACCTTC. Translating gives CASSRESYGYTF.

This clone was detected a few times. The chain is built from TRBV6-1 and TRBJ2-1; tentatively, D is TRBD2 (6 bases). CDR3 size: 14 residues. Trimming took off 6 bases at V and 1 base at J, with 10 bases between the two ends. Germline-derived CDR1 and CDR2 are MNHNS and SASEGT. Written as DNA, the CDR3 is TGTGCCAGCAGCCTACGGGGGTCCTACAATGAGCAGTTCTTC. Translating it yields CASSLRGSYNEQFF.

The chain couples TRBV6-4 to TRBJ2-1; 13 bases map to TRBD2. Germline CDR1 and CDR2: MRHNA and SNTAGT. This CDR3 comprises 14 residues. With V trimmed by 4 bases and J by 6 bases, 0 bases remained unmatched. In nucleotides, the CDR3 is TGTGCCAGCAGTGGACTAGCGGGAGGCAATGAGCAGTTCTTC. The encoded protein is CASSGLAGGNEQFF.

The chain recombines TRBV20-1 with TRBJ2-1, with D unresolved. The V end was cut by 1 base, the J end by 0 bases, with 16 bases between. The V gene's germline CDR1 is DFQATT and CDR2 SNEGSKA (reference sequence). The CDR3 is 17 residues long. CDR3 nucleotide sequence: TGCAGTGCTAGAGGGCCCGGGCTTCGGAGCTCCTACAATGAGCAGTTCTTC. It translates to CSARGPGLRSSYNEQFF.

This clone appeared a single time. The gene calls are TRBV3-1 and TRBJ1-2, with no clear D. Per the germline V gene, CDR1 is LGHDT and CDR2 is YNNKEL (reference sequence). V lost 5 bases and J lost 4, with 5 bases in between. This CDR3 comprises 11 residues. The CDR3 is CASSNSYGYTF. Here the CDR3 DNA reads TGTGCCAGCAGCAACAGCTATGGCTACACCTTC.

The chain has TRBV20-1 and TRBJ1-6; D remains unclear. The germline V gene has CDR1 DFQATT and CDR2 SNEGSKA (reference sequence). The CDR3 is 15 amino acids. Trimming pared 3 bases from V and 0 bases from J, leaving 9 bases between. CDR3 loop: CSARLILSYNSPLHF. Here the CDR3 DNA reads TGCAGTGCTAGGCTTATACTCTCCTATAATTCACCCCTCCACTTT.

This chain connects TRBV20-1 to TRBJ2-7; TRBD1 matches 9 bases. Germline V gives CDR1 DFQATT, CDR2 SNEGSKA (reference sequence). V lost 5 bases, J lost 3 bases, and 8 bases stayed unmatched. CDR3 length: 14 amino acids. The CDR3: CSACRWTGVYEQYF. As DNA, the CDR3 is TGCAGTGCTTGTAGGTGGACAGGGGTCTACGAGCAGTACTTC.

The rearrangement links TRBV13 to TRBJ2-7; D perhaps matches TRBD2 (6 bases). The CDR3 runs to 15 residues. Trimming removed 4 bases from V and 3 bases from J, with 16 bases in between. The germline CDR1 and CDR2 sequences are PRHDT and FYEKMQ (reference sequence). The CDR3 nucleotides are TGTGCCAGCAGCTCAGCACTATCGGGAGTCTACGAGCAGTACTTC. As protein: CASSSALSGVYEQYF.

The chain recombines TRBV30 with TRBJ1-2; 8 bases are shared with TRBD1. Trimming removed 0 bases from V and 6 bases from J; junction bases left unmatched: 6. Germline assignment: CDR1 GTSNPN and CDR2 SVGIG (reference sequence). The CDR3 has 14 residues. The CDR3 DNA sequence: TGTGCCTGGAGTGTACCAGGGGGCGCAAATGGCTACACCTTC. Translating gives CAWSVPGGANGYTF. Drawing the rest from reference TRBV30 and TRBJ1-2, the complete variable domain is SQTIHQWPATLVQPVGSPLSLECTVEGTSNPNLYWYRQAAGRGLQLLFYSVGIGQISSEVPQNLSASRPQDRQFILSSKKLLLSDSGFYLCAWSVPGGANGYTFGSGTRLTVV.

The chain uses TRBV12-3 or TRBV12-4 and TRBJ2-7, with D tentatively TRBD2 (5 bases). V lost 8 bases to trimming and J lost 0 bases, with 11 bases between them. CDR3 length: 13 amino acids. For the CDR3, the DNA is TGTGCCAGCGGAGGAAGGAGCTCCTACGAGCAGTACTTC. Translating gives CASGGRSSYEQYF.

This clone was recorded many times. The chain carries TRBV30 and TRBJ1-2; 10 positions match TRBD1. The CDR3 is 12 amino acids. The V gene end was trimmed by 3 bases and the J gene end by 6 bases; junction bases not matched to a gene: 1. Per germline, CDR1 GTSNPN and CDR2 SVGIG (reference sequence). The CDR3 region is CAWRTGGNGYTF. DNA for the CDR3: TGTGCCTGGAGGACAGGGGGCAATGGCTACACCTTC.

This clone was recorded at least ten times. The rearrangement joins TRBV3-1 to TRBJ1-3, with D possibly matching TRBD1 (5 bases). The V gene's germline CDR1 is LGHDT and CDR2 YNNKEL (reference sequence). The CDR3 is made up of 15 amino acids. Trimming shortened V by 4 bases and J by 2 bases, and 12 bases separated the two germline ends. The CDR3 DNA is TGTGCCAGCAGCCCACTGAGACAGACTGGAAACACCATATATTTT. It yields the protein CASSPLRQTGNTIYF. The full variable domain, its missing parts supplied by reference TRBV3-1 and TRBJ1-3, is DTAVSQTPKYLVTQMGNDKSIKCEQNLGHDTMYWYKQDSKKFLKIMFSYNNKELIINETVPNRFSPKSPDKAHLNLHINSLELGDSAVYFCASSPLRQTGNTIYFGEGSWLTVV.

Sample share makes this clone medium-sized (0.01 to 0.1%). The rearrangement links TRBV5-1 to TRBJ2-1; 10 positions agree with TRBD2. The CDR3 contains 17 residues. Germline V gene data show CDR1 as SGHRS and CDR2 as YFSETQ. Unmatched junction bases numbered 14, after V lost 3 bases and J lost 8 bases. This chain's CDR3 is CASSYPPERGGGDEQFF. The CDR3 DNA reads TGCGCCAGCAGCTACCCGCCCGAGCGGGGGGGCGGGGATGAGCAGTTCTTC.

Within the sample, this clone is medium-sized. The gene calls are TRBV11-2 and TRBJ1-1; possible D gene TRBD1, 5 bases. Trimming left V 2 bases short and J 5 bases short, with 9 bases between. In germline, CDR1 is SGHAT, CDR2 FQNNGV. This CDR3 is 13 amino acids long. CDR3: CASSLMKGTEAFF. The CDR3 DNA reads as TGTGCCAGCAGCTTAATGAAGGGGACTGAAGCTTTCTTT. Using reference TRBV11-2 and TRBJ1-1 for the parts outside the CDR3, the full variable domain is EAGVAQSPRYKIIEKRQSVAFWCNPISGHATLYWYQQILGQGPKLLIQFQNNGVVDDSQLPKDRFSAERLKGVDSTLKIQPAKLEDSAVYLCASSLMKGTEAFFGQGTRLTVV.

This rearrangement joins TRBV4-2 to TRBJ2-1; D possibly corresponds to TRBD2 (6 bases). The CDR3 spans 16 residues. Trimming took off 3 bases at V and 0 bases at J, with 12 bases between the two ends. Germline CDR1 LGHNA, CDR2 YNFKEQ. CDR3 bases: TGTGCCAGCAGCCACGAGCGGGCGGGCTCCTACAATGAGCAGTTCTTC. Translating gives CASSHERAGSYNEQFF.

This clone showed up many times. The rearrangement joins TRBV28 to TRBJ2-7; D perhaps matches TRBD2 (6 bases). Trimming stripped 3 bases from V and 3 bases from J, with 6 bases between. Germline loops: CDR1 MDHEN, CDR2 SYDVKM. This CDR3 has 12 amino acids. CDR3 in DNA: TGTGCCAGCAGTTTGCGGGACTACGAGCAGTACTTC. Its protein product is CASSLRDYEQYF.

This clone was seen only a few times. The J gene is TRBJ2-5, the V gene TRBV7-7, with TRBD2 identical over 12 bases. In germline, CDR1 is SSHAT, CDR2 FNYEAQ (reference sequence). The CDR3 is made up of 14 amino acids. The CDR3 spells CASSLAGGQETQYF. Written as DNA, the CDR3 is TGTGCTAGCTCACTAGCGGGAGGCCAAGAGACCCAGTACTTC.

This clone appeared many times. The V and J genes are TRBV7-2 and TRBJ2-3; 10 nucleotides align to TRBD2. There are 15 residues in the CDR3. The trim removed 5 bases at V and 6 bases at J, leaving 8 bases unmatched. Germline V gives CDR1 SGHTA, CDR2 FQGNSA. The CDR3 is CASSDKRGGRDTQYF. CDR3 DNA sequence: TGTGCCAGCAGCGACAAGCGGGGGGGCCGCGATACGCAGTATTTT.

CDR3 protein: CASSPAEVGTEAFF. CDR3 bases: TGTGCCAGCTCACCAGCCGAGGTGGGGACTGAAGCTTTCTTT. The rearrangement links TRBV18 to TRBJ1-1; no firm D call. Trimming took 2 bases from V and 5 from J, leaving 12 bases between them. The CDR3 consists of 14 residues. Germline CDR1 and CDR2: KGHSH and LQKENI.